The subject of this entry is one T cell receptor (beta chain). This specimen comes from a study of blood T cell repertoires in COVID-19. Study-wide context: In each case, the material was cDNA or gDNA derived from T cells, B-cell-depleted T cells, or PBMCs.

V was pared by 2 bases and J by 2 bases, with 3 bases of the junction left unmatched. The CDR3 covers 15 residues. Germline V CDR1 and CDR2: SGHVS, FQNEAQ. Measured with immunoSEQ multiplex PCR; TCRdb has only the in-frame clones, and not every one. The sample contains over 150,000 clones, around 90% of which appear only once. The chain combines TRBV7-8 with TRBJ2-7; 10 bases match TRBD1. Sequencing was performed on peripheral blood. This TCR came from a man aged 50 to 60 who had recovered from COVID-19. The CDR3: CASSLRDRGPYEQYF. DNA for the CDR3: TGTGCCAGCAGCTTAAGGGACAGGGGTCCCTACGAGCAGTACTTC.